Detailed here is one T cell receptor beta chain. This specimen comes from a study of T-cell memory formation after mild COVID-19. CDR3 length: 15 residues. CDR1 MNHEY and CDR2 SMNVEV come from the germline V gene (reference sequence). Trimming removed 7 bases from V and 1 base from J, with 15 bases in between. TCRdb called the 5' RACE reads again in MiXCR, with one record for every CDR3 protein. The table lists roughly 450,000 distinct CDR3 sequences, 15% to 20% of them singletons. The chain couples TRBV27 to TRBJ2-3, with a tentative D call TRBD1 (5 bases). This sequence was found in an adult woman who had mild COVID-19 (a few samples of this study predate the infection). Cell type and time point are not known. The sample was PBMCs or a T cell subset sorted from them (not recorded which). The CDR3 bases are TGTGCCAGCACCCCCCCAGGGTCCCGCACAGATACGCAGTATTTT. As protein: CASTPPGSRTDTQYF.